The source of this T cell receptor beta chain is a study of Ad26.COV2.S vaccination and SARS-CoV-2 variants. Points from the study as a whole: Substantial breadth was reportedly displayed by spike-specific CD8+ and CD4+ T cell responses after vaccination. Placebo recipients and vaccine recipients were similar in non-spike TCR breadth.

J was trimmed by 2 bases and V by 6 bases; bases with no gene match: 2. This CDR3 contains 14 residues. The germline gives CDR1 SNHLY, CDR2 FYNNEI. Note on this clone: Its specificity is not known.

Treatment given: about 20 received Ad26.COV2.S at low or high dose, single or two shots; roughly five received placebo; per-sample allocation not given. Repertoires come from day 63 after the first vaccine or placebo injection. Here immunoSEQ multiplex PCR was the method, and the copy in TCRdb shows in-frame clones only, minus some. This sample has around 400,000 clones, with around nine tenths found just once. The TCR originated in a person between 18 and 65 years old who received the Ad26.COV2.S COVID-19 vaccine or a placebo. V gene TRBV2 combines with J gene TRBJ2-7, with 12 bases lining up with TRBD2. The sequencing used peripheral blood, collected in a trial of Ad26.COV2.S vaccine versus placebo. The CDR3 DNA is TGTGCCAGCAGCGCTAGCGGGAGGGCCTACGAGCAGTACTTC. Amino acids: CASSASGRAYEQYF.